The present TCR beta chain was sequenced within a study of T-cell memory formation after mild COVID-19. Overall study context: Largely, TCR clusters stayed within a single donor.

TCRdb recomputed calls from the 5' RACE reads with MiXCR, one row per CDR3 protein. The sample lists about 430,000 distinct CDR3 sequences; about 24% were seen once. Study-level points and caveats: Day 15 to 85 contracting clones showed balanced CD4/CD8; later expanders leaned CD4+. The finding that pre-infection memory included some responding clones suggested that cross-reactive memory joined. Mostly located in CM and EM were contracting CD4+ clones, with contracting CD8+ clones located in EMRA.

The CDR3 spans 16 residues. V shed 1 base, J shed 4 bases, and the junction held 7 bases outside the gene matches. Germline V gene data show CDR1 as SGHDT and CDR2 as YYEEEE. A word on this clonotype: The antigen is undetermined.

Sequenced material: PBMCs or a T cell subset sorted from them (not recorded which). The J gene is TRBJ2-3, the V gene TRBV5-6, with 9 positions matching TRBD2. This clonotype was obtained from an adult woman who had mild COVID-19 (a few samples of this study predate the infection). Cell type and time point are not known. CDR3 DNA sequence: TGTGCCAGCAGCTTGTACACAGCGGGGGGACCAGATACGCAGTATTTT. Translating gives CASSLYTAGGPDTQYF. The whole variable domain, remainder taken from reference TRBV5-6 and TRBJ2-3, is DAGVTQSPTHLIKTRGQQVTLRCSPKSGHDTVSWYQQALGQGPQFIFQYYEEEERQRGNFPDRFSGHQFPNYSSELNVNALLLGDSALYLCASSLYTAGGPDTQYFGPGTRLTVL.